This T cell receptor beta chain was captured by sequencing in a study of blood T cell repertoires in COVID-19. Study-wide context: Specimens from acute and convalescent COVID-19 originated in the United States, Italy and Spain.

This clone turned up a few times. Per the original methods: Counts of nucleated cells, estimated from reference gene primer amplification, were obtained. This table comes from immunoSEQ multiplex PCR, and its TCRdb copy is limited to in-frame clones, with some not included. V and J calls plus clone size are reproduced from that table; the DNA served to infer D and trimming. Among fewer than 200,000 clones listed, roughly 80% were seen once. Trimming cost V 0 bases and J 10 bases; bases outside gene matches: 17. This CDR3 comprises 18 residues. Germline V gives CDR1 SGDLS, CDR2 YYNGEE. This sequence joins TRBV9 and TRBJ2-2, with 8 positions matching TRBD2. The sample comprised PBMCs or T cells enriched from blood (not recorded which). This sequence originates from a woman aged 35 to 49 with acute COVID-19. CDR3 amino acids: CASSVERLSGRGGEELFF. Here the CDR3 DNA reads TGTGCCAGCAGCGTAGAAAGGTTAAGCGGGAGAGGAGGCGAGGAGCTGTTTTTT.